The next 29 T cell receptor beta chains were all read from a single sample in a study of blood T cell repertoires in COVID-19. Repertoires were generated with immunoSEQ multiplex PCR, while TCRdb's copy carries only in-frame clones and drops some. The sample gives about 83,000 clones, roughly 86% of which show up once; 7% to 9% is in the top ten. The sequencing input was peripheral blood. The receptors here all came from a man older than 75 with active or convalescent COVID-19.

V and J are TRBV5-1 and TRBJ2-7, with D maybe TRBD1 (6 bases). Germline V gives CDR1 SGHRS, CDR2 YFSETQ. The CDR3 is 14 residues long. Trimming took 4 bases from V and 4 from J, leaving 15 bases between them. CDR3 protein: CASSRTQGSYEQYV. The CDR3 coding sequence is TGCGCCAGCAGCCGAACGCAGGGGTCGTACGAGCAGTACGTC.

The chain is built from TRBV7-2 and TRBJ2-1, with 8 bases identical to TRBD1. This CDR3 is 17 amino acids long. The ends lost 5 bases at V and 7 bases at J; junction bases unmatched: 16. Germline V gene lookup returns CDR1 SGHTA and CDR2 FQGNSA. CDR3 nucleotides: TGTGCCAGCAGCCCCGCCCCGACAGGGGTGATTTGGAATGAGCAGTTCTTC. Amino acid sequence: CASSPAPTGVIWNEQFF.

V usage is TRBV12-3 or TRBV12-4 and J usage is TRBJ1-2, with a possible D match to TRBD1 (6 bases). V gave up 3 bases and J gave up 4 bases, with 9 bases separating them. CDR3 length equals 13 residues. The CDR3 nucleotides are TGTGCCAGCAGTTTCCAGGGGACCTATGGCTACACCTTC. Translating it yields CASSFQGTYGYTF.

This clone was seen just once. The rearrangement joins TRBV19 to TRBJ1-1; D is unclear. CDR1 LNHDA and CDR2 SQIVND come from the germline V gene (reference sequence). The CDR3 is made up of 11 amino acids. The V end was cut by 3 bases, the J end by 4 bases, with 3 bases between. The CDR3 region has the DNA TGTGCCAGTAGTATGAGCACTGAAGCTTTCTTT. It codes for CASSMSTEAFF. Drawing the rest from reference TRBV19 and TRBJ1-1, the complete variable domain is DGGITQSPKYLFRKEGQNVTLSCEQNLNHDAMYWYRQDPGQGLRLIYYSQIVNDFQKGDIAEGYSVSREKKESFPLTVTSAQKNPTAFYLCASSMSTEAFFGQGTRLTVV.

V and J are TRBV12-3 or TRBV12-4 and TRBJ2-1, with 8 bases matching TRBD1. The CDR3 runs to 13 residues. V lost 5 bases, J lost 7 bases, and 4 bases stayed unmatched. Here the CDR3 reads CASSVDRGNEQFF. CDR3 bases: TGTGCCAGCAGTGTCGACAGGGGTAATGAGCAGTTCTTC.

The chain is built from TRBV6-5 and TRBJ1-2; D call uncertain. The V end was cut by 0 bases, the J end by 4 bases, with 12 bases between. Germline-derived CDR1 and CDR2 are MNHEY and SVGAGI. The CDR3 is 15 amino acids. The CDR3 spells CASSYSMSEGYGYTF. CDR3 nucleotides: TGTGCCAGCAGTTACTCCATGTCAGAGGGCTATGGCTACACCTTC.

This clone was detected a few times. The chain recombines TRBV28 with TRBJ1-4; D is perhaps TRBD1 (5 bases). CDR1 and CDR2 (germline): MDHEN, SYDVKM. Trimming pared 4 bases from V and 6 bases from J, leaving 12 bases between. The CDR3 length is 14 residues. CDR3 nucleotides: TGTGCCAGCAGTTCGGGGGGTTATGATGAAAAACTGTTTTTT. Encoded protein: CASSSGGYDEKLFF.

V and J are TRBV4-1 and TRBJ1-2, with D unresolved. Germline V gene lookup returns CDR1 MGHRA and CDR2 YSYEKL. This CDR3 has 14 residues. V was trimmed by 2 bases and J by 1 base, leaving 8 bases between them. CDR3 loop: CASSQTRINYGYTF. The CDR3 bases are TGCGCCAGCAGCCAAACGAGAATTAACTATGGCTACACCTTC.

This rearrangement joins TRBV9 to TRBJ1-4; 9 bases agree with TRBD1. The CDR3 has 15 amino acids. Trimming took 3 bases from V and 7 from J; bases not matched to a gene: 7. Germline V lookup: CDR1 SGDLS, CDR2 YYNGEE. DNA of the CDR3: TGTGCCAGCAGCGCAACAGGGGGCGTTAGTGAAAAACTGTTTTTT. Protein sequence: CASSATGGVSEKLFF.

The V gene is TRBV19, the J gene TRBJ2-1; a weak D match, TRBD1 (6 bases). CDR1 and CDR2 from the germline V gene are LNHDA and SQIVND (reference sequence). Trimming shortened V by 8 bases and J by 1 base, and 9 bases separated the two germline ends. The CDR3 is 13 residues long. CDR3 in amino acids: CASQGGSYNEQFF. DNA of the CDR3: TGTGCCAGTCAAGGGGGTTCCTACAATGAGCAGTTCTTC.

For the CDR3, the DNA is TGTGCCAGCAGCTTGGACAGCGGTGCTAGCACAGATACGCAGTATTTT. Protein: CASSLDSGASTDTQYF. The chain is built from TRBV5-4 and TRBJ2-3; D possibly corresponds to TRBD2 (5 bases). From germline, CDR1 is SGHNT and CDR2 YYREEE (reference sequence). V was pared by 0 bases and J by 0 bases, with 11 bases between. This CDR3 contains 16 residues.

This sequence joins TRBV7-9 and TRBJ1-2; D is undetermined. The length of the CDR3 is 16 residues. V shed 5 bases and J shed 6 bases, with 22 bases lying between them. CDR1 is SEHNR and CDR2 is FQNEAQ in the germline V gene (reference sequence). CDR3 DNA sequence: TGTGCCAGCAGCAAAAGATTTAACCCCCCCCGGGATGGCTACACCTTC. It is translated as CASSKRFNPPRDGYTF.

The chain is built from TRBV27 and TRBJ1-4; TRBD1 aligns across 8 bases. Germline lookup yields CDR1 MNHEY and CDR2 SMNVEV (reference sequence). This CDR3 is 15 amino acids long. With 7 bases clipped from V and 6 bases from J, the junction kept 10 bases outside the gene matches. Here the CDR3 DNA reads TGTGCCAGCACCCCCGGCAGGGGGCGAGATGAAAAACTGTTTTTT. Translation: CASTPGRGRDEKLFF.

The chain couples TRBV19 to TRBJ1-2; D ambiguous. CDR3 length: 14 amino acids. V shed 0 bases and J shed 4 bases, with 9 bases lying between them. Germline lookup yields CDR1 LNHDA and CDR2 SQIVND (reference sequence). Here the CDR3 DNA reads TGTGCCAGTAGTATAGAGCACAGATCCTATGGCTACACCTTC. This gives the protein CASSIEHRSYGYTF. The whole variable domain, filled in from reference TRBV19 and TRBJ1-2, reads DGGITQSPKYLFRKEGQNVTLSCEQNLNHDAMYWYRQDPGQGLRLIYYSQIVNDFQKGDIAEGYSVSREKKESFPLTVTSAQKNPTAFYLCASSIEHRSYGYTFGSGTRLTVV.

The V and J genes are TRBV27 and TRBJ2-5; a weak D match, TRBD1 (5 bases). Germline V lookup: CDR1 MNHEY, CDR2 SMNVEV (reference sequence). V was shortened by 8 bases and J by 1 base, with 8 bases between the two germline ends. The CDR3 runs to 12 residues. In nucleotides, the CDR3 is TGTGCCAGCCGAAGGGGCCAAGAGACCCAGTACTTC. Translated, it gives CASRRGQETQYF.

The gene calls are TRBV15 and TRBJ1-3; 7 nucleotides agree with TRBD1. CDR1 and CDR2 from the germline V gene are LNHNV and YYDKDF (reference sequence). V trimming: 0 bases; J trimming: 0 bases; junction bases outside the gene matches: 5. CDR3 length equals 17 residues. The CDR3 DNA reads TGTGCCACCAGCAGAGATCCTACAGGGGTCTCTGGAAACACCATATATTTT. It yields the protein CATSRDPTGVSGNTIYF.

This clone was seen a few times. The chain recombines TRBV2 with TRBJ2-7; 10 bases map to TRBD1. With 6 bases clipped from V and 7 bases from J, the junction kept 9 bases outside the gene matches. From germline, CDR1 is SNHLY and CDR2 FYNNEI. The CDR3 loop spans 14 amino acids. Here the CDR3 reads CASSDRGRSEEQYV. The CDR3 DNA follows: TGTGCCAGCAGCGACAGGGGGCGCTCAGAAGAGCAGTACGTC.

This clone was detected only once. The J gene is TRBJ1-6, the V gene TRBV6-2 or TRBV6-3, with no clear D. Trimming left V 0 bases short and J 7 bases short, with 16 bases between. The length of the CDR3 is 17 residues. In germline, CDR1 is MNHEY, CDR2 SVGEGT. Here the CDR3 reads CASSYSMRGYRNSPLHF. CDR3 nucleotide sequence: TGTGCCAGCAGTTACTCGATGCGCGGATACCGGAATTCACCCCTCCACTTT.

DNA for the CDR3: TGTGCCAGCAGTCAGGGGACAGGGGGCATCAGTGGCTACACCTTC. It is translated as CASSQGTGGISGYTF. This rearrangement joins TRBV6-4 to TRBJ1-2; 12 positions match TRBD1. The length of the CDR3 is 15 residues. Germline V gene data show CDR1 as MRHNA and CDR2 as SNTAGT. V trimming: 5 bases; J trimming: 7 bases; junction bases outside the gene matches: 8.

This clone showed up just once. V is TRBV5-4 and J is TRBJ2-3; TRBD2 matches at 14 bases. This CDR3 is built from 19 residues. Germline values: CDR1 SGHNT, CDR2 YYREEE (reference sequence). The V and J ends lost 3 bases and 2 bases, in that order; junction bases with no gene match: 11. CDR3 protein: CASSYPGTSGSSLTDTQYF. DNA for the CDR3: TGTGCCAGCAGCTACCCCGGGACTAGCGGGAGTTCCCTCACAGATACGCAGTATTTT.

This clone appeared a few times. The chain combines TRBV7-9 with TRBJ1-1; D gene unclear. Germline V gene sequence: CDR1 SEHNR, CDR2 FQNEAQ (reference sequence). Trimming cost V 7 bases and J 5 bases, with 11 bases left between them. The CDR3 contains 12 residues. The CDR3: CASTEKQTEAFF. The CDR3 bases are TGTGCCAGCACCGAGAAACAGACTGAAGCTTTCTTT. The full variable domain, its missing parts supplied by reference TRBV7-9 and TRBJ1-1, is DTGVSQNPRHKITKRGQNVTFRCDPISEHNRLYWYRQTLGQGPEFLTYFQNEAQLEKSRLLSDRFSAERPKGSFSTLEIQRTEQGDSAMYLCASTEKQTEAFFGQGTRLTVV.

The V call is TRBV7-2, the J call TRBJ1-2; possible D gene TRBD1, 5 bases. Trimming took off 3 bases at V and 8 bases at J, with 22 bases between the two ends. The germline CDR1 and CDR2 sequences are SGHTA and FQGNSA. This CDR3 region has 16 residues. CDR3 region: CASSFLILSGPGGYTF. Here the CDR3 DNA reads TGTGCCAGCAGCTTCCTAATTCTTTCAGGGCCAGGAGGCTACACCTTC.

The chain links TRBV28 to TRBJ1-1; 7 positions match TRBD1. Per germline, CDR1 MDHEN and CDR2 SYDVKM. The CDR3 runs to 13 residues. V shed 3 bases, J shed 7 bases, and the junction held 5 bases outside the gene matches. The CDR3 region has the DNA TGTGCCAGCAGTTTGACAGGGATCCATGAAGCTTTCTTT. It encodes CASSLTGIHEAFF.

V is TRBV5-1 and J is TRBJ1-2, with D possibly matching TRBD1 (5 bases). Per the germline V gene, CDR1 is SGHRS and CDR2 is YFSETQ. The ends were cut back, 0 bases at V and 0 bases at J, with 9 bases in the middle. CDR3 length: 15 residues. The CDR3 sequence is CASSLGQGTNYGYTF. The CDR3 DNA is TGCGCCAGCAGCTTGGGGCAGGGAACTAACTATGGCTACACCTTC.

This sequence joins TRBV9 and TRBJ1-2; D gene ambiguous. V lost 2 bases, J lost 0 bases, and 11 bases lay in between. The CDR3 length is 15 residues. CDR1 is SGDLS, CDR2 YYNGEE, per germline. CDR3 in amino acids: CASSVLPNSNYGYTF. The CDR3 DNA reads TGTGCCAGCAGCGTGCTCCCTAACTCTAACTATGGCTACACCTTC.

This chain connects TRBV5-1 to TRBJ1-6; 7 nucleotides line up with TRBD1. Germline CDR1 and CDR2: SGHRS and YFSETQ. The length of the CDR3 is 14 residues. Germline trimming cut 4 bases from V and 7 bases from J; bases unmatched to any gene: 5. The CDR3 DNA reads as TGCGCCAGCAGCCTCGAGGGGGCCAATTCACCCCTCCACTTT. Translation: CASSLEGANSPLHF.

CDR3 nucleotides: TGCAGCGGACAGGAGAGCTCTGGAAACACCATATATTTT. Its protein product is CSGQESSGNTIYF. This sequence joins TRBV29-1 and TRBJ1-3; a possible D gene is TRBD1 (6 bases). The CDR3 runs 13 residues. Trimming cost V 7 bases and J 0 bases, with 10 bases left between them. Per germline, CDR1 SQVTM and CDR2 ANQGSEA.

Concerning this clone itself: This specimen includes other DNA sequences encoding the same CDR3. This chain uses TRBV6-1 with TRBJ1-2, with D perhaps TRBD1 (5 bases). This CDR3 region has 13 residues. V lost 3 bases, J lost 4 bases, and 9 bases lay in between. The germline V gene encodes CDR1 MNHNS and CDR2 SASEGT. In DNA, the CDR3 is TGTGCCAGCAGTGAGGGGGGACCCTATGGCTACACCTTC. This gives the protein CASSEGGPYGYTF.

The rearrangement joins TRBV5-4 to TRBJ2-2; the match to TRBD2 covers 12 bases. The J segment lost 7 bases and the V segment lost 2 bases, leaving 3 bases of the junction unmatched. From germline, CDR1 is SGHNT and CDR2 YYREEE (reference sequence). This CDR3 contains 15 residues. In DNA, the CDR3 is TGTGCCAGCAGCTTTACTAGCGGGGGGAGCGGGGAGCTGTTTTTT. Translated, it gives CASSFTSGGSGELFF.